This T cell receptor (beta chain) was obtained from a study of blood T cell repertoires in COVID-19 (dated by TCRdb to between 2020 and 2021). Regarding the research as a whole: Samples from collaborators originated in the United States, Italy and Spain and spanned both the acute and convalescent phases of COVID-19. The prospective study material was composed of cDNA or gDNA derived from T cells, B-cell-depleted T cells, or PBMCs. HLA class I and class II types, where available, came from metadata supplied by the sample provider rather than from assay-based typing. The dataset comprised deeply sampled blood TCRbeta repertoires from subjects exposed to, actively infected with, or recovered from COVID-19. A freely available public database, intended as a resource for researchers studying the immune response to SARS-CoV-2, is where the repertoires were released. Nearly every sample came with metadata listing a de-identified subject ID, COVID-19 status, age in years and sex. Samples were obtained from the ongoing ImmuneRACE study (first 160 participants) and from 950 to 1,500 subjects provided by 6 global collaborators. Study-wide findings and limitations: Clinical and demographic metadata were provided uncurated, with the amount varying by source and participant.

TCRbeta CDR3 regions were amplified from genomic DNA by means of the immunoSEQ Assay, a bias-controlled multiplex PCR. Under the source paper's analysis protocol: The number of nucleated cells in each sample was estimated by amplification of reference gene primers within the assay. To quantify the absolute abundance of each unique TCRbeta CDR3 rearrangement, sequence reads were collapsed and filtered. For each sample, productive Simpson clonality was calculated by taking the square root of Simpson's diversity index across productive rearrangements. The clones in this table, taken by TCRdb from immuneACCESS, are in-frame only. Not every clone is retained; where verified, under half of the shortfall comes from an unresolved V gene, and the cause of the rest is unknown. V and J calls and clone size are given by that table; D and trimming were obtained from the DNA. Here the sample has 400,000 or so clones; roughly 88% occur a single time. The top ten clonotypes cover about 0.6% of the sample.

Based on the germline V gene (reference sequence), the CDR1 and CDR2 sequences are SGHKS and YYEKEE. V is shortened by 1 base, J by 2 bases, and the region joining them spans 12 bases. The CDR3 has 15 amino acids, counting the end cysteine and phenylalanine. CDR3 DNA is the only sequence kept; it has 45 bases, read in frame from the first base. In the prospective study, participants were about 18 to 90 years old, resided in 24 geographic areas of the United States, and were enrolled through a virtual design. In the prospective study, cohorts were assigned on the basis of participant-reported clinical history obtained from a screening survey and a study questionnaire. Recovered participants in ImmuneRACE Cohort 3 were defined by two consecutive negative NP/OP PCR tests, clearance by a healthcare professional, or resolution of symptoms. Each participant in the prospective study had whole blood, serum and a nasopharyngeal or oropharyngeal swab collected by mobile phlebotomists. Prospective study participants could optionally give additional blood draws and questionnaires over an approximately 2-month period. Before DNA extraction, prospective study blood samples were shipped either frozen or at room temperature.

About this clone: The antigen it recognizes is unknown. No base quality values were provided; no much bigger clone lies one nucleotide off.

Recombination linked TRBV5-5 to TRBJ1-1; the D gene is not confidently resolved. The sequence derives from a young man who had recovered from COVID-19. Sequencing input: PBMCs or T cells enriched from blood (not recorded which). The CDR3 region: CASSLRDPRNTEAFF. The DNA sequence is as follows: TGTGCCAGCAGCTTGCGGGATCCACGCAACACTGAAGCTTTCTTT.